The 31 T cell receptor beta chains below were found in one sample sequenced in a study of early T cells in non-severe SARS-CoV-2 infection. TCRdb redid the calling of the 5' RACE reads with MiXCR, one entry per CDR3 protein. The sample lists around 57,000 distinct CDR3 sequences, 8% to 8.5% occurring once. The specimen sequenced was whole blood. The source of these receptors is an adult who was a healthcare worker with PCR-confirmed SARS-CoV-2 infection or an uninfected control (not recorded which).

This clonotype was detected many times. The genes are TRBV6-5 and TRBJ2-1; D perhaps matches TRBD1 (5 bases). V gave up 6 bases and J gave up 2 bases, with 11 bases separating them. CDR1 and CDR2 from the germline V gene are MNHEY and SVGAGI. This CDR3 has 14 amino acids. The CDR3 is CASRDNKAYNEQFF. The CDR3 coding sequence is TGTGCCAGCAGGGACAACAAGGCCTACAATGAGCAGTTCTTC.

The rearrangement joins TRBV28 to TRBJ2-2, with D possibly TRBD2 on 6 matching bases. V lost 4 bases, J lost 5 bases, and 11 bases lay in between. CDR1 and CDR2 (germline): MDHEN, SYDVKM. The CDR3 length is 14 residues. CDR3 residues: CASSWGGGTGELFF. CDR3 nucleotides: TGTGCCAGCAGTTGGGGAGGAGGGACCGGGGAGCTGTTTTTT.

This clonotype showed up just a few times. The chain carries TRBV2 and TRBJ2-5; possibly TRBD2 for D (6 bases). This CDR3 has 14 residues. Germline V gene lookup returns CDR1 SNHLY and CDR2 FYNNEI. The germline V and J ends were trimmed by 9 bases and 0 bases, with 14 bases remaining between them. CDR3 residues: CARAGMGYQETQYF. CDR3 DNA: TGTGCCAGGGCGGGGATGGGGTACCAAGAGACCCAGTACTTC.

This clonotype was observed at least ten times. This chain uses TRBV5-1 with TRBJ1-1; D possibly corresponds to TRBD1 (6 bases). Germline CDR1 is SGHRS and CDR2 is YFSETQ. V lost 1 base, J lost 3 bases, and 10 bases lay in between. The CDR3 consists of 14 residues. CDR3 nucleotide sequence: TGCGCCAGCAGCTTGTGGGAGGGGGACACTGAAGCTTTCTTT. It is translated as CASSLWEGDTEAFF.

The rearrangement uses TRBV10-3 and TRBJ2-7; D gene uncertain. The germline CDR1 and CDR2 sequences are ENHRY and SYGVKD. Deletions cut 0 bases from V and 0 bases from J, with 3 bases between. The CDR3 is 13 residues long. CDR3 residues: CAISESSSYEQYF. The CDR3 coding sequence is TGTGCCATCAGTGAGTCGAGCTCCTACGAGCAGTACTTC.

The gene calls are TRBV7-8 and TRBJ2-7, with a weak D call TRBD2 (7 bases). There are 17 residues in the CDR3. The germline V gene encodes CDR1 SGHVS and CDR2 FQNEAQ. V was clipped by 2 bases and J by 1 base, with 18 bases between them. For the CDR3, the DNA is TGTGCCAGCAGCTTAATGGCGGGGGCTCGTTTGTCCTACGAGCAGTACTTC. This translates into CASSLMAGARLSYEQYF.

This clonotype was observed at least ten times. V and J are TRBV7-3 and TRBJ1-6, with 8 bases lining up with TRBD1. There are 15 residues in the CDR3. Germline trimming cut 4 bases from V and 9 bases from J; bases unmatched to any gene: 8. Germline V CDR1 and CDR2: SGHTA, FQGTGA. CDR3 region: CASSSHPGGGSPLHF. The CDR3 nucleotides read TGTGCCAGCAGCTCCCACCCAGGGGGCGGTTCACCCCTCCACTTT.

This clonotype has a handful of counts. This sequence joins TRBV10-1 and TRBJ1-1; D gene uncertain. In germline, CDR1 is WNHNN, CDR2 SYGVQD (reference sequence). The CDR3 loop spans 11 amino acids. The V end was cut by 3 bases, the J end by 7 bases, with 6 bases between. CDR3 nucleotide sequence: TGCGCCAGCAGTGAAGGCCTTGAAGCTTTCTTT. It codes for CASSEGLEAFF.

There are many counts of this clonotype. The rearrangement links TRBV7-9 to TRBJ2-4; D is uncertain. V lost 4 bases and J lost 8, with 12 bases in between. Per the germline V gene, CDR1 is SEHNR and CDR2 is FQNEAQ (reference sequence). The CDR3 has 13 residues. CDR3 nucleotide sequence: TGTGCCAGCAGCTCCGGGTCAACCTACATTCAGTACTTC. Translation: CASSSGSTYIQYF.

This clonotype occurred a few times. The chain recombines TRBV6-2 or TRBV6-3 with TRBJ2-1; the match to TRBD2 covers 11 bases. Trimming removed 0 bases from V and 9 bases from J; junction bases left unmatched: 1. Germline lookup yields CDR1 MNHEY and CDR2 SVGEGT. CDR3 length: 14 residues. The CDR3 DNA reads as TGTGCCAGCAGTTACTCGCTAGCGGGAGGTGAGCAGTTCTTC. Amino acids: CASSYSLAGGEQFF.

This clonotype came up a few times. This sequence joins TRBV9 and TRBJ2-7; TRBD2 agrees at 10 bases. CDR3 length equals 16 residues. Germline V gene data show CDR1 as SGDLS and CDR2 as YYNGEE. V shed 2 bases and J 5 bases; nucleotides not matched to a gene: 10. This chain's CDR3 is CASSVGAGGPYNEQYF. The CDR3 coding sequence is TGTGCCAGCAGCGTCGGAGCGGGAGGGCCCTACAACGAGCAGTACTTC.

The sample holds many counts of this clonotype. The chain uses TRBV6-2 or TRBV6-3 and TRBJ2-7; D ambiguous. This CDR3 is built from 14 residues. With 2 bases removed from V and 0 bases from J, the gap between germline ends came to 8 bases. In germline, CDR1 is MNHEY, CDR2 SVGEGT. The CDR3 coding sequence is TGTGCCAGCAGTTACGAGGATAGCTCCTACGAGCAGTACTTC. This gives the protein CASSYEDSSYEQYF.

This clonotype came up a few times. CDR3 coding DNA: TGCGCCAGCAGCTTGGTGGGGTTGTCCCATGAGCAGTTCTTC. It codes for CASSLVGLSHEQFF. The J gene is TRBJ2-1, the V gene TRBV5-1; no definite D call. The V end lost 0 bases, the J end lost 8 bases, and 12 bases lay between the germline ends. The CDR3 has 14 amino acids. CDR1 and CDR2 from the germline V gene are SGHRS and YFSETQ.

The chain uses TRBV7-9 and TRBJ2-5, with 9 positions matching TRBD1. J lost 2 bases, V lost 5 bases, and 3 bases had no gene match. This CDR3 is built from 14 residues. Germline CDR1 is SEHNR and CDR2 is FQNEAQ (reference sequence). CDR3 nucleotide sequence: TGTGCCAGCAGCCCGGGACAGGGACAAGAGACCCAGTACTTC. Residues: CASSPGQGQETQYF.

This clonotype was picked up a small number of times. The rearrangement uses TRBV11-1 and TRBJ2-7, with D hard to call. Per germline, CDR1 SGHAT and CDR2 FQDESV (reference sequence). The CDR3 sequence is 11 residues long. Trimming took off 5 bases at V and 6 bases at J, with 8 bases between the two ends. The CDR3 region is CASSVTSEQYF. CDR3 bases: TGTGCCAGCAGCGTGACTTCCGAGCAGTACTTC. Using reference TRBV11-1 and TRBJ2-7 for the parts outside the CDR3, the full variable domain is EAEVAQSPRYKITEKSQAVAFWCDPISGHATLYWYRQILGQGPELLVQFQDESVVDDSQLPKDRFSAERLKGVDSTLKIQPAELGDSAMYLCASSVTSEQYFGPGTRLTVT.

This clonotype was counted only a few times. V usage is TRBV10-3 and J usage is TRBJ1-4; a weak D match, TRBD1 (5 bases). V was clipped by 5 bases and J by 3 bases, with 13 bases between them. From germline, CDR1 is ENHRY and CDR2 SYGVKD. The CDR3 loop spans 15 amino acids. The CDR3: CAISNPTAANEKLFF. The CDR3 nucleotides are TGTGCCATCAGTAATCCGACAGCAGCTAATGAAAAACTGTTTTTT.

This clonotype was observed at least ten times. This chain links TRBV28 with TRBJ2-7; 11 bases fit TRBD2. CDR1 and CDR2 from the germline V gene are MDHEN and SYDVKM. The CDR3 is made up of 16 amino acids. Germline trimming cut 6 bases from V and 7 bases from J; bases unmatched to any gene: 14. CDR3 loop: CASSSMLAGGRREQYF. CDR3 coding DNA: TGTGCCAGCAGCTCTATGCTAGCGGGGGGTCGCCGGGAGCAGTACTTC.

The table lists this clonotype with many counts. The chain uses TRBV24-1 and TRBJ2-3, with D unclear. V gave up 5 bases and J gave up 1 base, with 3 bases separating them. The CDR3 contains 12 residues. The germline V gene has CDR1 KGHDR and CDR2 SFDVKD. The CDR3 region is CATSGGTDTQYF. For the CDR3, the DNA is TGTGCCACCAGTGGAGGCACAGATACGCAGTATTTT.

This clonotype has a handful of counts. The chain has TRBV5-6 and TRBJ1-5; D unclear. The germline V gene has CDR1 SGHDT and CDR2 YYEEEE. This CDR3 comprises 13 residues. V was pared by 4 bases and J by 0 bases, with 5 bases between. The CDR3 nucleotides are TGTGCCAGCAGCGCGTATAGCAATCAGCCCCAGCATTTT. Encoded protein: CASSAYSNQPQHF.

This clonotype was seen at least ten times. The V and J genes are TRBV12-3 or TRBV12-4 and TRBJ1-1, with TRBD1 as a possible D gene (6 bases). Deletions cut 4 bases from V and 10 bases from J, with 13 bases between. The CDR3 sequence is 12 residues long. CDR3 coding DNA: TGTGCCAGCAGTTCCTGGGGGACAAGAGCTTTCTTT. Protein: CASSSWGTRAFF.

This clonotype was recorded at least ten times. J is TRBJ2-2 and V is TRBV6-5; no definite D call. V lost 3 bases, J lost 2 bases, and 13 bases lay in between. The length of the CDR3 is 16 residues. CDR1 and CDR2 (germline): MNHEY, SVGAGI. The CDR3 nucleotides are TGTGCCAGCAGTTATCCTGTAGGCTTAAACACCGGGGAGCTGTTTTTT. This codes for CASSYPVGLNTGELFF.

This clonotype was counted only a few times. The V and J genes are TRBV29-1 and TRBJ2-3, with 12 positions matching TRBD1. With 3 bases clipped from V and 8 bases from J, the junction kept 12 bases outside the gene matches. The CDR3 is 16 residues long. Germline CDR1 SQVTM, CDR2 ANQGSEA. The CDR3 region is CSVEGGQGAQRGTQYF. In DNA form, the CDR3 reads TGCAGCGTTGAGGGGGGACAGGGGGCGCAGCGGGGTACGCAGTATTTT.

CDR3 protein: CSVSPGTGLYNEQFF. In nucleotides, the CDR3 is TGCAGCGTTTCTCCCGGGACAGGGCTCTACAATGAGCAGTTCTTC. V gene TRBV29-1 combines with J gene TRBJ2-1, with 9 bases lining up with TRBD1. The CDR3 has 15 residues. After removal of 5 bases from V and 3 bases from J, the junction contained 8 bases not matched to a gene. Germline V lookup: CDR1 SQVTM, CDR2 ANQGSEA.

The chain combines TRBV5-4 with TRBJ1-1, with TRBD1 as a possible D gene (6 bases). Per germline, CDR1 SGHNT and CDR2 YYREEE (reference sequence). V lost 1 base to trimming and J lost 5 bases, with 12 bases between them. The CDR3 has 14 residues. The chain's CDR3 is CASSLWGLGTEAFF. In DNA, the CDR3 is TGTGCCAGCAGCTTGTGGGGGCTTGGGACTGAAGCTTTCTTT.

This clonotype was recorded many times. The V call is TRBV12-3 or TRBV12-4, the J call TRBJ1-3; tentatively, D is TRBD1 (5 bases). This CDR3 region has 15 residues. V shed 6 bases and J shed 0 bases, with 12 bases lying between them. In nucleotides, the CDR3 is TGTGCCAGCAGCTACCGACAGAGCTCTGGAAACACCATATATTTT. It codes for CASSYRQSSGNTIYF.

The chain links TRBV6-4 to TRBJ2-6; D unresolved. The germline CDR1 and CDR2 sequences are MRHNA and SNTAGT. This CDR3 region has 14 residues. V was clipped by 1 base and J by 0 bases, with 1 base between them. The chain's CDR3 is CASSDYSGANVLTF. The CDR3 nucleotides read TGTGCCAGCAGTGACTACTCTGGGGCCAACGTCCTGACTTTC.

V gene TRBV9 combines with J gene TRBJ1-2; 7 bases line up with TRBD1. V dropped 0 bases and J dropped 3; count of bases not matched to a gene: 5. This CDR3 has 15 amino acids. Germline loops: CDR1 SGDLS, CDR2 YYNGEE. The CDR3: CASSVEVDRDYGYTF. The CDR3 region has the DNA TGTGCCAGCAGCGTAGAGGTAGACAGGGACTATGGCTACACCTTC.

The chain links TRBV27 to TRBJ2-1; 7 bases match TRBD2. CDR3 size: 17 residues. V gave up 2 bases and J gave up 0 bases; unmatched junction bases: 7. Germline CDR1 and CDR2: MNHEY and SMNVEV (reference sequence). The CDR3: CASSLPPGGSSYNEQFF. The CDR3 nucleotides are TGTGCCAGCAGTTTACCCCCGGGCGGGAGCTCCTACAATGAGCAGTTCTTC.

The table lists this clonotype with many counts. The chain combines TRBV7-9 with TRBJ1-5, with 7 nucleotides matching TRBD1. CDR1 SEHNR and CDR2 FQNEAQ come from the germline V gene (reference sequence). After removal of 5 bases from V and 3 bases from J, the junction contained 7 bases not matched to a gene. The CDR3 runs to 15 residues. CDR3 protein: CASSMTGSPNQPQHF. The CDR3 DNA sequence: TGTGCCAGCAGCATGACAGGGTCCCCCAATCAGCCCCAGCATTTT. Looking up the rest from reference TRBV7-9 and TRBJ1-5 gives the full variable domain: DTGVSQNPRHKITKRGQNVTFRCDPISEHNRLYWYRQTLGQGPEFLTYFQNEAQLEKSRLLSDRFSAERPKGSFSTLEIQRTEQGDSAMYLCASSMTGSPNQPQHFGDGTRLSIL.

The table lists this clonotype with many counts. V usage is TRBV12-3 or TRBV12-4 and J usage is TRBJ2-3; D is ambiguous. The ends were cut back, 5 bases at V and 6 bases at J, with 15 bases in the middle. This CDR3 spans 14 amino acids. This CDR3 reads CASSPDSVWDTQYF. The CDR3 bases are TGTGCCAGCAGTCCTGACTCTGTTTGGGATACGCAGTATTTT.

In this sample, this clonotype turned up many times. The chain is built from TRBV19 and TRBJ2-7; unclear D gene. CDR3 size: 14 residues. CDR1 and CDR2 (germline): LNHDA, SQIVND (reference sequence). The V gene lost 6 bases and the J gene lost 1 base, with 13 bases spanning the gap. DNA of the CDR3: TGTGCCAGTAGCCCGGTCGGCGATTCCTACGAGCAGTACTTC. Residues: CASSPVGDSYEQYF.